These 28 T cell receptor beta chains originate from one sample sequenced in a study of T cell clones after liver transplantation. Clones were sequenced by immunoSEQ multiplex PCR, and TCRdb holds only the in-frame ones, with some missing. The table records about 70,000 clones, 80% of them present only once. The material sequenced was CD4+ T cells from blood, taken 12 months after liver transplant. Receptor source: a human patient who received a liver transplant. A share of the T cells may be of graft donor origin.

The CDR3 nucleotides are TGTGCCAGCAGCTCCTTCTCCGGGACAGGCTACGAGCAGTACTTC. Its protein is CASSSFSGTGYEQYF. This chain connects TRBV7-2 to TRBJ2-7; 8 bases agree with TRBD1. The germline V gene has CDR1 SGHTA and CDR2 FQGNSA. Trimming at V came to 4 bases and at J to 3 bases, leaving 8 bases not matched to a gene. The CDR3 contains 15 residues.

This sequence joins TRBV30 and TRBJ1-1, with D possibly being TRBD1 (5 bases). In germline, CDR1 is GTSNPN, CDR2 SVGIG (reference sequence). This CDR3 contains 14 residues. Trimming removed 1 base from V and 3 bases from J, with 12 bases in between. CDR3 region: CAWSAGGSDTEAFF. The CDR3 coding sequence is TGTGCCTGGAGTGCCGGGGGGTCGGACACTGAAGCTTTCTTT.

This clone came up a few times. J is TRBJ2-1 and V is TRBV5-6; D is perhaps TRBD1 or TRBD2 (5 bases each). Germline CDR1 is SGHDT and CDR2 is YYEEEE. V dropped 2 bases and J dropped 11 bases, with 11 bases sitting between them. This CDR3 contains 12 residues. The CDR3, as DNA: TGTGCCAGCAGCTTTGGGGCGGGTAAGCAGTTCTTC. As protein: CASSFGAGKQFF. Full variable domain (outside the CDR3, taken from reference TRBV5-6 and TRBJ2-1): DAGVTQSPTHLIKTRGQQVTLRCSPKSGHDTVSWYQQALGQGPQFIFQYYEEEERQRGNFPDRFSGHQFPNYSSELNVNALLLGDSALYLCASSFGAGKQFFGPGTRLTVL.

The chain links TRBV4-1 to TRBJ1-3; possible D gene TRBD1, 6 bases. Germline values: CDR1 MGHRA, CDR2 YSYEKL. V lost 4 bases and J lost 2, with 21 bases in between. CDR3 size: 18 residues. In DNA, the CDR3 is TGCGCCAGCAGCCGCCGGGACACCACTCCCGGGGCTGGAAACACCATATATTTT. Its protein is CASSRRDTTPGAGNTIYF.

The chain couples TRBV7-8 to TRBJ1-1, with a possible D match to TRBD1 (5 bases). The CDR3 covers 14 residues. V was cut by 0 bases and J by 7 bases, with 12 bases left in between. Germline lookup yields CDR1 SGHVS and CDR2 FQNEAQ. CDR3: CASSLALGGFEAFF. The CDR3 DNA sequence: TGTGCCAGCAGCTTAGCCTTGGGGGGTTTTGAAGCTTTCTTT.

The J gene is TRBJ2-2, the V gene TRBV5-1; possible D gene TRBD2, 5 bases. CDR3 length: 16 amino acids. Per the germline V gene, CDR1 is SGHRS and CDR2 is YFSETQ. Trimming removed 4 bases at V and 7 bases at J, with 20 bases between. This CDR3 is CASSPGYATFNGELFF. The DNA for the CDR3 is TGCGCCAGCAGCCCGGGATACGCCACGTTCAACGGGGAGCTGTTTTTT.

The rearrangement joins TRBV5-4 to TRBJ2-7; 14 bases fit TRBD2. With 4 bases clipped from V and 3 bases from J, the junction kept 3 bases outside the gene matches. The CDR3 covers 15 residues. Looked up from germline, CDR1 is SGHNT and CDR2 is YYREEE (reference sequence). CDR3: CASSTGLAGGYEQYF. CDR3 sequence (DNA): TGTGCCAGCAGCACCGGACTAGCGGGGGGCTACGAGCAGTACTTC.

This clone has a single count. The J gene is TRBJ1-1, the V gene TRBV30; D is unresolved. Germline CDR1 reads GTSNPN; CDR2 reads SVGIG (reference sequence). The length of the CDR3 is 11 residues. The V and J ends lost 5 bases and 10 bases respectively, with 14 bases between them. The CDR3 DNA sequence: TGTGCCTGGGGTCCCGTTGCGGGAGCTTTCTTT. Residues: CAWGPVAGAFF.

The V gene is TRBV23-1, the J gene TRBJ2-4; no clear D gene. TRBV23-1 is an ORF, with its function uncertain. V was shortened by 3 bases and J by 2 bases, with 20 bases between the two germline ends. The CDR3 extends over 18 amino acids. The CDR3: CASSHQVPNRMTKNIQYF. The CDR3 nucleotides read TGCGCCAGCAGTCATCAGGTCCCAAACCGAATGACCAAAAACATTCAGTACTTC.

The genes are TRBV7-2 and TRBJ1-5; D remains ambiguous. Germline values: CDR1 SGHTA, CDR2 FQGNSA. V was shortened by 4 bases and J by 1 base, with 14 bases between the two germline ends. CDR3 size: 16 residues. The chain's CDR3 is CASSSPPGGSNQPQHF. DNA of the CDR3: TGTGCCAGCAGCTCCCCCCCCGGAGGAAGCAATCAGCCCCAGCATTTT.

This clone was found a few times. The chain uses TRBV5-4 and TRBJ2-3; 9 bases are shared with TRBD1. After removal of 5 bases from V and 0 bases from J, the junction contained 10 bases not matched to a gene. The germline gives CDR1 SGHNT, CDR2 YYREEE (reference sequence). CDR3 length: 17 residues. The CDR3 here is CASSGGQGKRSTDTQYF. The CDR3 DNA reads as TGTGCCAGCAGTGGGGGACAGGGAAAGAGAAGCACAGATACGCAGTATTTT.

This chain links TRBV27 with TRBJ2-7, with 7 bases identical to TRBD2. Germline CDR1 is MNHEY and CDR2 is SMNVEV (reference sequence). V trimming: 4 bases; J trimming: 0 bases; junction bases outside the gene matches: 9. The CDR3 has 16 residues. The CDR3 DNA follows: TGTGCCAGCAGTTCCACCTCTAGCGGTTTCTCCTACGAGCAGTACTTC. Translating gives CASSSTSSGFSYEQYF.

The chain carries TRBV27 and TRBJ2-3; no definite D call. CDR3 length equals 16 residues. From germline, CDR1 is MNHEY and CDR2 SMNVEV (reference sequence). Between the trimmed V and J ends, which lost 1 base and 1 base, there was a span of 12 bases. The CDR3 DNA follows: TGTGCCAGCAGTTTATGGGTGGGCTCCCGCACAGATACGCAGTATTTT. Its protein product is CASSLWVGSRTDTQYF.

V usage is TRBV2 and J usage is TRBJ2-6; D unresolved. Trimming removed 5 bases at V and 0 bases at J, with 8 bases between. The V gene's germline CDR1 is SNHLY and CDR2 FYNNEI. The CDR3 sequence is 15 residues long. CDR3 residues: CASSQRFSGANVLTF. In DNA, the CDR3 is TGTGCCAGCAGTCAGAGGTTCTCTGGGGCCAACGTCCTGACTTTC.

This rearrangement joins TRBV5-5 to TRBJ2-1; the D is unclear. This CDR3 contains 15 residues. The V and J ends lost 1 base and 0 bases respectively, with 8 bases between them. Germline values: CDR1 SGHKS, CDR2 YYEKEE (reference sequence). CDR3 loop: CASSLSTSSYNEQFF. The CDR3 DNA sequence: TGTGCCAGCAGCTTGAGTACAAGCTCCTACAATGAGCAGTTCTTC.

The sample holds many counts of this clone. The chain is built from TRBV7-9 and TRBJ1-5; D is undetermined. CDR1 is SEHNR, CDR2 FQNEAQ, per germline (reference sequence). This CDR3 spans 15 amino acids. Trimming removed 5 bases at V and 4 bases at J, with 15 bases between. The CDR3 nucleotides are TGTGCCAGCAGCCCTACCAAAGCTGGGAATCAGCCCCAGCATTTT. Protein: CASSPTKAGNQPQHF.

The sample holds many counts of this clone. The chain joins TRBV5-4 to TRBJ2-7; the D gene could be TRBD1 or TRBD2 (6 bases each). Germline V CDR1 and CDR2: SGHNT, YYREEE (reference sequence). CDR3 length: 16 residues. Trimming pared 5 bases from V and 5 bases from J, leaving 23 bases between. The CDR3 nucleotides read TGTGCCAGCAGTACCAGTGAGGGGGGCGGTGAGGACGAGCAGTACTTC. Its translation is CASSTSEGGGEDEQYF. The whole variable domain, remainder taken from reference TRBV5-4 and TRBJ2-7, is ETGVTQSPTHLIKTRGQQVTLRCSSQSGHNTVSWYQQALGQGPQFIFQYYREEENGRGNFPPRFSGLQFPNYSSELNVNALELDDSALYLCASSTSEGGGEDEQYFGPGTRLTVT.

The rearrangement links TRBV5-4 to TRBJ2-3; D not certain. From germline, CDR1 is SGHNT and CDR2 YYREEE (reference sequence). The V gene lost 5 bases and the J gene lost 3 bases, with 10 bases spanning the gap. The CDR3 loop spans 13 amino acids. The CDR3 coding sequence is TGTGCCAGCAGTCGCGTGGGGACAGATACGCAGTATTTT. This translates into CASSRVGTDTQYF.

This chain joins TRBV2 and TRBJ1-1; D is uncertain. The CDR3 has 14 residues. From germline, CDR1 is SNHLY and CDR2 FYNNEI. Between the trimmed V and J ends, which lost 6 bases and 6 bases, there was a span of 17 bases. CDR3 protein: CASRGSPLSAEAFF. CDR3 DNA sequence: TGTGCCAGCAGAGGCAGTCCCCTCAGCGCTGAAGCTTTCTTT.

A few counts support this clone. J is TRBJ2-2 and V is TRBV11-2; 7 nucleotides align to TRBD2. Trimming removed 5 bases from V and 6 bases from J; junction bases left unmatched: 9. Looked up from germline, CDR1 is SGHAT and CDR2 is FQNNGV. CDR3 length equals 15 residues. The CDR3 here is CASSPGRERPGELFF. The CDR3 bases are TGTGCCAGCAGCCCAGGGAGGGAGCGACCCGGGGAGCTGTTTTTT.

This clone appeared once. The chain joins TRBV7-2 to TRBJ1-2, with D hard to call. This CDR3 is built from 14 residues. Germline lookup yields CDR1 SGHTA and CDR2 FQGNSA. V was shortened by 3 bases and J by 0 bases, with 8 bases between the two germline ends. This chain's CDR3 is CASSFRLANYGYTF. The CDR3 coding sequence is TGTGCCAGCAGCTTTCGGCTAGCTAACTATGGCTACACCTTC.

The V call is TRBV7-8, the J call TRBJ2-3; D not certain. V shed 6 bases and J shed 5 bases, with 15 bases lying between them. The CDR3 is made up of 14 amino acids. CDR1 and CDR2 from the germline V gene are SGHVS and FQNEAQ. CDR3 DNA: TGTGCCAGCAGTCGGGCCGCCTTAAAAGATACGCAGTATTTT. This translates into CASSRAALKDTQYF.

J is TRBJ2-1 and V is TRBV25-1, with TRBD1 matching 11 bases. J gave up 8 bases and V 3 bases, and 12 bases lay outside the gene matches. CDR3 length: 17 amino acids. Germline CDR1 and CDR2: MGHDK and SYGVNS. The DNA for the CDR3 is TGTGCCAGCAGTGACTCCCCCGGACAGGGGGCTGGAGATGAGCAGTTCTTC. It translates to CASSDSPGQGAGDEQFF. The whole variable domain, filled in from reference TRBV25-1 and TRBJ2-1, reads EADIYQTPRYLVIGTGKKITLECSQTMGHDKMYWYQQDPGMELHLIHYSYGVNSTEKGDLSSESTVSRIRTEHFPLTLESARPSHTSQYLCASSDSPGQGAGDEQFFGPGTRLTVL.

The gene calls are TRBV19 and TRBJ1-1; D may be TRBD1 (5 bases). The germline V and J ends were trimmed by 1 base and 7 bases, with 10 bases remaining between them. This CDR3 is 13 amino acids long. Germline-derived CDR1 and CDR2 are LNHDA and SQIVND (reference sequence). The CDR3 reads CASSIGGSNEAFF. Here the CDR3 DNA reads TGTGCCAGTAGTATAGGGGGCTCTAATGAAGCTTTCTTT.

The chain joins TRBV5-1 to TRBJ2-1, with unresolved D. This CDR3 has 15 residues. Germline V gene sequence: CDR1 SGHRS, CDR2 YFSETQ. V was shortened by 0 bases and J by 3 bases, with 10 bases between the two germline ends. The CDR3 sequence is CASSLEGSHYNEQFF. For the CDR3, the DNA is TGCGCCAGCAGCTTGGAAGGCAGCCACTACAATGAGCAGTTCTTC.

The chain carries TRBV28 and TRBJ2-7, with 11 bases lining up with TRBD1. This CDR3 region has 15 residues. Germline loops: CDR1 MDHEN, CDR2 SYDVKM. V gave up 6 bases and J gave up 5 bases; unmatched junction bases: 9. For the CDR3, the DNA is TGTGCCAGCAGCTATACCGGGACAGGGGGGAACGAGCAGTACTTC. Amino acid sequence: CASSYTGTGGNEQYF.

The rearrangement uses TRBV18 and TRBJ1-2; TRBD1 is a possible D gene (5 bases). The CDR3 loop spans 15 amino acids. The germline V gene encodes CDR1 KGHSH and CDR2 LQKENI. V was trimmed by 1 base and J by 7 bases, leaving 16 bases between them. This chain's CDR3 is CASSPQRGGRAGYTF. CDR3 sequence (DNA): TGTGCCAGCTCACCACAACGGGGGGGTCGGGCTGGCTACACCTTC.

The chain has TRBV7-2 and TRBJ2-4, with TRBD2 as a possible D gene (6 bases). V was pared by 0 bases and J by 0 bases, with 6 bases between. From germline, CDR1 is SGHTA and CDR2 FQGNSA. CDR3 length: 15 amino acids. The CDR3 spells CASSLAGGAKNIQYF. CDR3 DNA sequence: TGTGCCAGCAGCTTAGCGGGAGGAGCCAAAAACATTCAGTACTTC.